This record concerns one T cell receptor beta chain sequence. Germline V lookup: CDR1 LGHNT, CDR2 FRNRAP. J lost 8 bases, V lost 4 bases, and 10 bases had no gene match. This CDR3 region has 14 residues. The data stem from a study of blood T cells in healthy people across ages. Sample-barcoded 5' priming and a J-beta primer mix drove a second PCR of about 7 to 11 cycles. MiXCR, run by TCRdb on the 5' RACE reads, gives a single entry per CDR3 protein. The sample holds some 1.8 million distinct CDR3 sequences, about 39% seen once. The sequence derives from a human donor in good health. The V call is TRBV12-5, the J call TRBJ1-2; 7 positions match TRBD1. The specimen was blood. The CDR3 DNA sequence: TGTGCTAGTGGTTCCTTCACAGGGGTTCAAGGCTACACCTTC. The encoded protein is CASGSFTGVQGYTF.